The clone carrying this TCR beta chain has at least ten counts. The data were obtained in a study of T cells in Graves' hyperthyroidism and ophthalmopathy. RNA transcripts provided the source from which TCR beta CDR3 regions were amplified. HTBI primers were employed in a first-round RT-PCR of the TCR CDR3. TCRdb called the multiplex PCR reads again in MiXCR, with one record for every CDR3 protein. The sample gives under 250,000 distinct CDR3 sequences, 15% to 20% of which show up once; approximately 50% is in the top ten. The CDR3 covers 15 residues. The germline CDR1 and CDR2 sequences are SGHVS and FQNEAQ. V gave up 5 bases and J gave up 7 bases, with 20 bases separating them.

The chain uses TRBV7-8 and TRBJ1-1; a possible D gene is TRBD1 (6 bases). The sequencing input was blood. This TCR came from a man aged 50-59 years with Graves' hyperthyroidism. CDR3: CASSQWGGPLGEAFF. CDR3 nucleotide sequence: TGTGCCAGCAGCCAATGGGGGGGCCCTCTGGGTGAAGCTTTCTTT.